This is a list of T cell receptor beta chains from one sample in a study of blood T cells in healthy people across ages. A single record per CDR3 protein comes from TCRdb applying MiXCR to the 5' RACE reads. Found here are about 840,000 distinct CDR3 sequences, under 35% of them singletons; the top ten hold about 10%. These data also featured in a second study, about T cells of mothers and their children.

Material: blood. These receptors all stem from a woman between 40 and 50 years old in good health. Each CDR3 is given with its conserved first and last residue.

V | CDR3
TRBV7-8 | CASSLFGFPEAFF
TRBV7-6 | CARSFSSDPYEQYF
TRBV11-2 | CASTLTRTSGGEQYF
TRBV27 | CASSLRPNEKLFF
TRBV7-2 | CASSLVPNSNQPQHF
TRBV12-3/TRBV12-4 | CASSGTSNAGLRRTQYF
TRBV28 | CASSLHGTGVEQYF
TRBV15 | CATSRDLNTEAFF
TRBV28 | CASSSPGGVVEQYF
TRBV20-1 | CSASPGTVSYNEQFF
TRBV28 | CASRATMDRQETQYF
TRBV12-3/TRBV12-4 | CASSFSSGLAVYEQYF
TRBV20-1 | CSARGTGQEQYF
TRBV18 | CASSLQGDHEQFF
TRBV20-1 | CSARVGRGNSPLHF
TRBV5-8 | CASSSHRGRGYTF
TRBV5-1 | CSSSTGPPFGEQYF
TRBV7-2 | CASSFPLGTVEDTQYF
TRBV20-1 | CSADPGRREQFF
TRBV6-6 | CASSYSGTSFEQFF
TRBV20-1 | CSARDRAQAGNEQFF
TRBV4-1 | CASSQGTGVNTEAFF
TRBV20-1 | CSANLLEGGNYGYTF
TRBV28 | CASILGGPGIYEQYF
TRBV5-5 | CASSFSGSEHEQYF
TRBV30 | CAWSIKGSYGYTF
TRBV7-9 | CASSPTQLNTEAFF
TRBV27 | CANINNMGLDEQYF
TRBV7-3 | CASSLSRSATDTQYF
TRBV3-1 | CASTWTSGRGDTQYF